This T cell receptor (beta chain) was sequenced during a study of control samples from healthy donors and cancer patients. Repertoires were generated with immunoSEQ multiplex PCR, while TCRdb's copy carries only in-frame clones and drops some. This sample has 150,000 to 180,000 clones, with over 90% found just once. The sequence was collected from a middle-aged man in good health. Material: blood.

CDR3 sequence (DNA): TGTGCCAGTACCACAGGAGTCCAGAACACTGAAGCTTTCTTT. As protein: CASTTGVQNTEAFF. The gene calls are TRBV19 and TRBJ1-1, with TRBD1 as a possible D gene (5 bases). The germline CDR1 and CDR2 sequences are LNHDA and SQIVND (reference sequence). CDR3 length: 14 residues. V dropped 7 bases and J dropped 1 base, with 13 bases sitting between them. The variable domain in full, completed from reference TRBV19 and TRBJ1-1, reads DGGITQSPKYLFRKEGQNVTLSCEQNLNHDAMYWYRQDPGQGLRLIYYSQIVNDFQKGDIAEGYSVSREKKESFPLTVTSAQKNPTAFYLCASTTGVQNTEAFFGQGTRLTVV.